What follows are 18 T cell receptor beta chains derived from one specimen sequenced in a study of blood T cell repertoires in COVID-19. Data came from immunoSEQ multiplex PCR; TCRdb stores just in-frame clones and leaves some out. Of 350,000 to 400,000 clones listed, about 88% are singletons. Sequencing was done on a sample of peripheral blood. The receptors derive from a woman aged 60-75 years with COVID-19, enrolled during active disease.

The chain joins TRBV30 to TRBJ1-3, with D perhaps matching TRBD1 (5 bases). CDR3 length equals 13 residues. V shed 2 bases and J shed 6 bases, with 11 bases lying between them. Germline V gene lookup returns CDR1 GTSNPN and CDR2 SVGIG (reference sequence). The CDR3 here is CAWSWGGENTIYF. The CDR3 nucleotides read TGTGCCTGGAGTTGGGGGGGAGAAAACACCATATATTTT.

V usage is TRBV18 and J usage is TRBJ1-2, with D maybe TRBD1 (5 bases). Germline CDR1 is KGHSH and CDR2 is LQKENI. This CDR3 comprises 15 residues. V gave up 3 bases and J gave up 2 bases, with 13 bases separating them. The CDR3: CASSPREGANYGYTF. For the CDR3, the DNA is TGTGCCAGCTCACCGCGGGAAGGGGCGAACTATGGCTACACCTTC. The complete variable domain, with remaining parts taken from reference TRBV18 and TRBJ1-2, reads NAGVMQNPRHLVRRRGQEARLRCSPMKGHSHVYWYRQLPEEGLKFMVYLQKENIIDESGMPKERFSAEFPKEGPSILRIQQVVRGDSAAYFCASSPREGANYGYTFGSGTRLTVV.

The chain is built from TRBV13 and TRBJ2-5, with a tentative D call TRBD1 (5 bases). This CDR3 region has 14 residues. Trimming removed 8 bases at V and 5 bases at J, with 18 bases between. Germline lookup yields CDR1 PRHDT and CDR2 FYEKMQ (reference sequence). CDR3 region: CASQVGRIRETQYF. For the CDR3, the DNA is TGTGCCAGCCAGGTGGGGCGGATTCGGGAGACCCAGTACTTC.

The chain couples TRBV5-4 to TRBJ2-5, with a possible D match to TRBD1 (6 bases). Trimming stripped 7 bases from V and 1 base from J, with 11 bases between. The CDR3 sequence is 13 residues long. Germline assignment: CDR1 SGHNT and CDR2 YYREEE (reference sequence). The CDR3 here is CASRTVFQETQYF. CDR3 sequence (DNA): TGTGCCAGCCGGACAGTTTTCCAAGAGACCCAGTACTTC.

V usage is TRBV5-1 and J usage is TRBJ1-1; the D gene is possibly TRBD1 (5 bases). The CDR3 is 15 residues long. Per the germline V gene, CDR1 is SGHRS and CDR2 is YFSETQ. V gave up 3 bases and J gave up 2 bases, with 14 bases separating them. CDR3 protein: CASSSTTGFNTEAFF. For the CDR3, the DNA is TGCGCCAGCAGCTCCACTACAGGTTTTAACACTGAAGCTTTCTTT. The entire variable domain, with the rest obtained from reference TRBV5-1 and TRBJ1-1, is as follows: KAGVTQTPRYLIKTRGQQVTLSCSPISGHRSVSWYQQTPGQGLQFLFEYFSETQRNKGNFPGRFSGRQFSNSRSEMNVSTLELGDSALYLCASSSTTGFNTEAFFGQGTRLTVV.

V usage is TRBV11-3 and J usage is TRBJ1-1, with TRBD1 matching over 8 bases. The CDR3 spans 14 residues. CDR1 is SGHNT and CDR2 is YENEEA in the germline V gene. V shed 1 base and J 7 bases; nucleotides not matched to a gene: 5. In nucleotides, the CDR3 is TGTGCCAGCAGCTTAGGTCCTGGACAGGGTGAAGCTTTCTTT. Protein: CASSLGPGQGEAFF.

This clone was detected a few times. J is TRBJ1-1 and V is TRBV5-5; 9 nucleotides line up with TRBD1. This CDR3 contains 15 residues. Germline V lookup: CDR1 SGHKS, CDR2 YYEKEE (reference sequence). V was pared by 1 base and J by 7 bases, with 8 bases of the junction left unmatched. The CDR3 DNA sequence: TGTGCCAGCAGCTTGAGGGACAGGGAGGATAGTGAAGCTTTCTTT. This sequence encodes CASSLRDREDSEAFF.

The gene calls are TRBV5-4 and TRBJ1-1; D possibly corresponds to TRBD1 (6 bases). This CDR3 has 12 residues. The germline gives CDR1 SGHNT, CDR2 YYREEE (reference sequence). Trimming cost V 0 bases and J 8 bases, with 8 bases left between them. CDR3 nucleotide sequence: TGTGCCAGCAGCTTGGGGACAGTCGAAGCTTTCTTT. Translating gives CASSLGTVEAFF.

The V call is TRBV7-3, the J call TRBJ2-3; 7 bases line up with TRBD2. Trimming at V came to 3 bases and at J to 6 bases, leaving 6 bases not matched to a gene. The CDR3 totals 14 residues. The germline CDR1 and CDR2 sequences are SGHTA and FQGTGA. The CDR3 DNA is TGTGCCAGCAGCTTGGGCCAGGGAGGGGATACGCAGTATTTT. It specifies CASSLGQGGDTQYF.

The chain employs TRBV7-2 and TRBJ1-1; 7 nucleotides align to TRBD1. V shed 6 bases, J shed 0 bases, and the junction held 10 bases outside the gene matches. Germline V gives CDR1 SGHTA, CDR2 FQGNSA. The CDR3 consists of 16 residues. CDR3: CASSRPGQRMNTEAFF. The CDR3 DNA follows: TGTGCCAGCAGTCGTCCGGGACAGCGTATGAACACTGAAGCTTTCTTT.

This clone was seen only a few times. The chain employs TRBV19 and TRBJ1-2, with TRBD1 matching over 8 bases. Germline V gives CDR1 LNHDA, CDR2 SQIVND (reference sequence). The CDR3 is 16 residues long. Trimming cost V 6 bases and J 0 bases; bases outside gene matches: 9. The DNA for the CDR3 is TGTGCCAGTAGCCGGACAGGGACAGGTTCTAACTATGGCTACACCTTC. Protein: CASSRTGTGSNYGYTF. The full variable domain, in which reference TRBV19 and TRBJ1-2 provide the parts outside the CDR3, is DGGITQSPKYLFRKEGQNVTLSCEQNLNHDAMYWYRQDPGQGLRLIYYSQIVNDFQKGDIAEGYSVSREKKESFPLTVTSAQKNPTAFYLCASSRTGTGSNYGYTFGSGTRLTVV.

The V gene is TRBV13, the J gene TRBJ2-2; possible D gene TRBD1, 5 bases. CDR1 PRHDT and CDR2 FYEKMQ come from the germline V gene (reference sequence). With 5 bases removed from V and 3 bases from J, the gap between germline ends came to 10 bases. This CDR3 spans 14 amino acids. CDR3 amino acids: CASSPRADTGELFF. The CDR3 coding sequence is TGTGCCAGCAGCCCCAGGGCCGACACCGGGGAGCTGTTTTTT.

The gene calls are TRBV18 and TRBJ2-7, with 7 bases matching TRBD2. The CDR3 is made up of 15 amino acids. The germline V gene has CDR1 KGHSH and CDR2 LQKENI. Germline trimming cut 5 bases from V and 3 bases from J; bases unmatched to any gene: 10. CDR3 residues: CASSETGPGGYEQYF. CDR3 coding DNA: TGTGCCAGCTCAGAAACAGGCCCGGGGGGCTACGAGCAGTACTTC.

In its sample, this clone was seen once. The chain has TRBV27 and TRBJ2-4, with 11 bases matching TRBD2. With 5 bases clipped from V and 6 bases from J, the junction kept 9 bases outside the gene matches. The length of the CDR3 is 16 residues. Germline CDR1 MNHEY, CDR2 SMNVEV (reference sequence). The CDR3, as DNA: TGTGCCAGCAGTGCACTAGCGGGGGCGGATCGAAACATTCAGTACTTC. Amino acids: CASSALAGADRNIQYF.

V is TRBV7-6 and J is TRBJ2-1, with 10 bases fitting TRBD2. The CDR3 sequence is 15 residues long. Unmatched junction bases numbered 12, after V lost 6 bases and J lost 10 bases. The germline gives CDR1 SGHVS, CDR2 FNYEAQ. CDR3 region: CASRVTSGEVGEQFF. DNA for the CDR3: TGTGCCAGCAGGGTAACTAGCGGGGAAGTCGGGGAGCAGTTCTTC.

This chain joins TRBV6-5 and TRBJ1-1; D remains unclear. The V and J ends lost 0 bases and 1 base respectively, with 9 bases between them. The CDR3 length is 15 residues. Looked up from germline, CDR1 is MNHEY and CDR2 is SVGAGI. CDR3 coding DNA: TGTGCCAGCAGTTACTCTGAGGGAAAGAACACTGAAGCTTTCTTT. Encoded protein: CASSYSEGKNTEAFF.

The chain combines TRBV6-5 with TRBJ1-4; unclear D gene. Trimming removed 6 bases at V and 0 bases at J, with 11 bases between. CDR1 is MNHEY, CDR2 SVGAGI, per germline. The CDR3 spans 15 residues. CDR3 nucleotide sequence: TGTGCCAGCAGGTCGACGGGAGCAACTAATGAAAAACTGTTTTTT. As protein: CASRSTGATNEKLFF.

This clone was counted once. V usage is TRBV2 and J usage is TRBJ1-1, with a weak D call TRBD1 (6 bases). Deletions cut 7 bases from V and 4 bases from J, with 13 bases between. In germline, CDR1 is SNHLY, CDR2 FYNNEI. The CDR3 spans 13 residues. This chain's CDR3 is CASIHREGTEAFF. The CDR3 DNA reads as TGTGCCAGCATACACAGGGAAGGCACTGAAGCTTTCTTT.